Listed below are T cell receptor beta chains from one sample, sequenced in a study of blood T cells in healthy people across ages. TCRdb processed the 5' RACE reads anew with MiXCR; each CDR3 protein has one entry. This sample has 1.4 million to 1.5 million distinct CDR3 sequences, with around two fifths found just once. Sequenced sample: blood. Receptors were obtained from a young woman in good health. The CDR3 runs from the conserved cysteine through the conserved F or W. A D gene is named only where the DNA matches it firmly. Clone size appears in some rows only: once, few, many, or a class for an expanded clone.

abundance: NA
v_gene: TRBV28
j_gene: TRBJ1-2
d_gene: NA
CDR3nt: TGTGCCAGCAGCCAGAATACTTATGGCTACACCTTC
CDR3aa: CASSQNTYGYTF

abundance: few
v_gene: TRBV20-1
j_gene: TRBJ2-3
d_gene: TRBD2
CDR3nt: TGCAGTGCTAAGGTGGCGGGAGAGTCAGCAGATACGCAGTATTTT
CDR3aa: CSAKVAGESADTQYF

abundance: many
v_gene: TRBV4-1
j_gene: TRBJ1-2
d_gene: NA
CDR3nt: TGCGCCAGCAGCCAAGGGTCACAGGGTGCGGGCTACACCTTC
CDR3aa: CASSQGSQGAGYTF

abundance: NA
v_gene: TRBV12-3/TRBV12-4
j_gene: TRBJ2-7
d_gene: NA
CDR3nt: TGTGCCAGCAGTCCAACAGGAAGAGGGGGGACCTACGAGCAGTACTTC
CDR3aa: CASSPTGRGGTYEQYF

abundance: few
v_gene: TRBV21-1
j_gene: TRBJ1-6
d_gene: NA
CDR3nt: TGTGCCAGCGGAAGACAGGGTAGGCCACCCCTCCACTTT
CDR3aa: CASGRQGRPPLHF

abundance: NA
v_gene: TRBV5-1
j_gene: TRBJ1-2
d_gene: TRBD1
CDR3nt: TGCGCCAGCAGCTTAACAGGGGATGGTACCTATGGCTACACCTTC
CDR3aa: CASSLTGDGTYGYTF

abundance: NA
v_gene: TRBV3-1
j_gene: TRBJ2-1
d_gene: TRBD2
CDR3nt: TGTGCCAGCAGCCTGGGACTAGCGGGGGGGTCTGGTCAGTTCTTC
CDR3aa: CASSLGLAGGSGQFF

abundance: NA
v_gene: TRBV15
j_gene: TRBJ1-1
d_gene: NA
CDR3nt: TGTGCCACCAGTCGGGACCCTCAGAACACTGAAGCTTTCTTT
CDR3aa: CATSRDPQNTEAFF

abundance: NA
v_gene: TRBV21-1
j_gene: TRBJ2-7
d_gene: NA
CDR3nt: TGTGTCAGCAGTAATCAACCCTGGAGCTCCTACGAGCAGTACTTC
CDR3aa: CVSSNQPWSSYEQYF

abundance: few
v_gene: TRBV18
j_gene: TRBJ1-3
d_gene: NA
CDR3nt: TGTGCCAGCTCACCGTTGGGGTTCGGTGGAAACACCATATATTTT
CDR3aa: CASSPLGFGGNTIYF

abundance: NA
v_gene: TRBV12-3/TRBV12-4
j_gene: TRBJ1-4
d_gene: NA
CDR3nt: TGTGCCAGCAGAGGTTGCCAGGGGACTGAAAAACTGTTTTTT
CDR3aa: CASRGCQGTEKLFF

abundance: NA
v_gene: TRBV12-3/TRBV12-4
j_gene: TRBJ1-1
d_gene: TRBD1
CDR3nt: TGTGCCAGCAGTCCGGACAGGGGGGCCACTGAAGCTTTCTTT
CDR3aa: CASSPDRGATEAFF

abundance: NA
v_gene: TRBV10-3
j_gene: TRBJ2-1
d_gene: TRBD2
CDR3nt: TGTGCCATCAGTCCCGGGACTAGCGATCCCTACAATGAGCAGTTCTTC
CDR3aa: CAISPGTSDPYNEQFF

abundance: NA
v_gene: TRBV12-3/TRBV12-4
j_gene: TRBJ2-7
d_gene: TRBD1
CDR3nt: TGTGCCAGCAGACTTGGACAGGGTGGCACCTACGAGCAGTACTTC
CDR3aa: CASRLGQGGTYEQYF

abundance: NA
v_gene: TRBV7-9
j_gene: TRBJ1-1
d_gene: NA
CDR3nt: TGTGCCAGCAGCTTAGTCCGGCAGCTGTCGGTACCTTTCTTT
CDR3aa: CASSLVRQLSVPFF

abundance: few
v_gene: TRBV5-1
j_gene: TRBJ2-7
d_gene: TRBD2
CDR3nt: TGCGCCAGCAGCACCACTAGCGGGGAGGCCTACGAGCAGTACTTC
CDR3aa: CASSTTSGEAYEQYF

abundance: few
v_gene: TRBV3-1
j_gene: TRBJ2-3
d_gene: TRBD2
CDR3nt: TGTGCCAGCAGCCAATCTGGGGAGGGATTGGATACGCAGTATTTT
CDR3aa: CASSQSGEGLDTQYF

abundance: NA
v_gene: TRBV5-1
j_gene: TRBJ2-1
d_gene: TRBD2
CDR3nt: TGCGCCAGCAGCCCGGGCTTTGGCCTTTTGGGAGGGCCTCTGAATGAGCAGTTCTTC
CDR3aa: CASSPGFGLLGGPLNEQFF

abundance: NA
v_gene: TRBV24-1
j_gene: TRBJ2-2
d_gene: NA
CDR3nt: TGTGCCACCAGTGATCAGGCCGGGGAGCTGTTTTTT
CDR3aa: CATSDQAGELFF

abundance: NA
v_gene: TRBV25-1
j_gene: TRBJ1-1
d_gene: NA
CDR3nt: TGTGCCAGCAGGCGGATGAAGGGCACTGAAGCTTTCTTT
CDR3aa: CASRRMKGTEAFF

abundance: few
v_gene: TRBV6-5
j_gene: TRBJ2-6
d_gene: NA
CDR3nt: TGTGCCAGCAGTCACGGAAACTCTGGGGCCAACGTCCTGACTTTC
CDR3aa: CASSHGNSGANVLTF

abundance: NA
v_gene: TRBV6-1
j_gene: TRBJ2-1
d_gene: TRBD2
CDR3nt: TGTGCCAGCAGGAGCGGGAGGGACACATACAATGAGCAGTTCTTC
CDR3aa: CASRSGRDTYNEQFF

abundance: NA
v_gene: TRBV12-3/TRBV12-4
j_gene: TRBJ2-5
d_gene: TRBD1
CDR3nt: TGTGCCAGCAGGACAGGGCCCCAAGAGGCCCAGTACTTC
CDR3aa: CASRTGPQEAQYF

abundance: NA
v_gene: TRBV7-2
j_gene: TRBJ2-7
d_gene: TRBD1
CDR3nt: TGTGCCAGCAGCCTAACAGCAGGGGGCTTTCGCTACGAGCAGTACTTC
CDR3aa: CASSLTAGGFRYEQYF

abundance: NA
v_gene: TRBV2
j_gene: TRBJ1-6
d_gene: TRBD1
CDR3nt: TGTGCCAGCAGGGCCCTAACAGGGGCCGATTCACCCCTCCACTTT
CDR3aa: CASRALTGADSPLHF

abundance: NA
v_gene: TRBV14
j_gene: TRBJ1-3
d_gene: TRBD1
CDR3nt: TGTGCCAGCGGGACAGTCTCTGGAAACACCATATATTTT
CDR3aa: CASGTVSGNTIYF

abundance: NA
v_gene: TRBV15
j_gene: TRBJ2-3
d_gene: NA
CDR3nt: TGTACCACCAGCAGACGCACAGATACGCAGTATTTT
CDR3aa: CTTSRRTDTQYF

abundance: few
v_gene: TRBV20-1
j_gene: TRBJ2-1
d_gene: NA
CDR3nt: TGCAGTGCTAGAGATCTGACGTCCCATGAGCAGTTCTTC
CDR3aa: CSARDLTSHEQFF

abundance: NA
v_gene: TRBV12-3/TRBV12-4
j_gene: TRBJ1-1
d_gene: NA
CDR3nt: TGTGCCGTTCGGGAGAACACTGAAGCTTTCTTT
CDR3aa: CAVRENTEAFF

abundance: few
v_gene: TRBV7-2
j_gene: TRBJ2-5
d_gene: TRBD2
CDR3nt: TGTGCCAGCAGCTTAGGTGTCGGCGGGAGGGCGATCCGGGAGACCCAGTACTTC
CDR3aa: CASSLGVGGRAIRETQYF

abundance: NA
v_gene: TRBV12-3/TRBV12-4
j_gene: TRBJ2-7
d_gene: TRBD1
CDR3nt: TGTGCCAGCAGTCCCCTCGGACAGGGGGCGTGGAACGAGCAGTACTTC
CDR3aa: CASSPLGQGAWNEQYF

abundance: NA
v_gene: TRBV20-1
j_gene: TRBJ2-2
d_gene: TRBD2
CDR3nt: TGCAGTGCTAGAGACGAAGCGGGGCATAACACCGGGGAGCTGTTTTTT
CDR3aa: CSARDEAGHNTGELFF

abundance: NA
v_gene: TRBV7-9
j_gene: TRBJ1-2
d_gene: NA
CDR3nt: TGTGCCAGCAGCTTAGATACAGGGCTGGGGGATGGCTACACCTTC
CDR3aa: CASSLDTGLGDGYTF

abundance: NA
v_gene: TRBV27
j_gene: TRBJ2-1
d_gene: NA
CDR3nt: TGTGCCAGCACCCTGGGCGGCTACGAGCAGTTCTTC
CDR3aa: CASTLGGYEQFF

abundance: few
v_gene: TRBV7-8
j_gene: TRBJ2-3
d_gene: NA
CDR3nt: TGTGCCAGCAGCTTTAGAGGGCCAGGCACAGATACGCAGTATTTT
CDR3aa: CASSFRGPGTDTQYF

abundance: once
v_gene: TRBV4-1
j_gene: TRBJ1-6
d_gene: NA
CDR3nt: TGCGCCAGCAGCTCCCTCGGGGAGAGCTCCTATAATTCACCCCTCCACTTT
CDR3aa: CASSSLGESSYNSPLHF

abundance: few
v_gene: TRBV12-3/TRBV12-4
j_gene: TRBJ2-3
d_gene: NA
CDR3nt: TGTGCCAGCAGTTTAAAGAGCGGCACAGATACGCAGTATTTT
CDR3aa: CASSLKSGTDTQYF

abundance: NA
v_gene: TRBV12-3/TRBV12-4
j_gene: TRBJ1-1
d_gene: NA
CDR3nt: TGTGCCAGCGGGGATGGGGGAGGGAGCACTGAAGCTTTCTTT
CDR3aa: CASGDGGGSTEAFF

abundance: NA
v_gene: TRBV24-1
j_gene: TRBJ1-1
d_gene: NA
CDR3nt: TGTGCCACCAGGTCCCCCATGGACACTGAAGCTTTCTTT
CDR3aa: CATRSPMDTEAFF

abundance: few
v_gene: TRBV18
j_gene: TRBJ2-7
d_gene: NA
CDR3nt: TGTGCCAGCTCACCGGCCACACACTCCTACGAGCAGTACTTC
CDR3aa: CASSPATHSYEQYF

abundance: few
v_gene: TRBV3-1
j_gene: TRBJ2-1
d_gene: TRBD1
CDR3nt: TGTGCCAGCAGCCCCGGGACAGGGTTCTACAATGAGCAGTTCTTC
CDR3aa: CASSPGTGFYNEQFF

abundance: NA
v_gene: TRBV20-1
j_gene: TRBJ2-6
d_gene: NA
CDR3nt: TGCAGTGGCTACAGGGCTGGGGCCAACGTCCTGACTTTC
CDR3aa: CSGYRAGANVLTF

abundance: once
v_gene: TRBV20-1
j_gene: TRBJ2-6
d_gene: NA
CDR3nt: TGCAGTGCTAACGGGGCCTCTGGGGCCAACGTCCTGACTTTC
CDR3aa: CSANGASGANVLTF

abundance: few
v_gene: TRBV5-1
j_gene: TRBJ2-7
d_gene: NA
CDR3nt: TGCGCCAGCAGCCCAGAACGTATAGGTAGCTCCTACGAGCAGTACTTC
CDR3aa: CASSPERIGSSYEQYF

abundance: NA
v_gene: TRBV3-1
j_gene: TRBJ2-7
d_gene: NA
CDR3nt: TGTGCCAGCAGCCCCCCAGGACCACTCTACGAGCAGTACTTC
CDR3aa: CASSPPGPLYEQYF

abundance: few
v_gene: TRBV5-5
j_gene: TRBJ1-1
d_gene: NA
CDR3nt: TGTGCCAGTGGGACCGAAAACACTGAAGCTTTCTTT
CDR3aa: CASGTENTEAFF

abundance: NA
v_gene: TRBV21-1
j_gene: TRBJ2-3
d_gene: NA
CDR3nt: TGTGCCAGCAGCGAAGAGAGCCGGGGCCTAGATGCGGATACGCAGTATTTT
CDR3aa: CASSEESRGLDADTQYF

abundance: NA
v_gene: TRBV6-5
j_gene: TRBJ2-7
d_gene: TRBD2
CDR3nt: TGTGCCAGCAGTTACTCGATTCAGGTGGGACTAGCGGGAAAAGACTACAATGAGCAGTACTTC
CDR3aa: CASSYSIQVGLAGKDYNEQYF

abundance: NA
v_gene: TRBV5-5
j_gene: TRBJ2-7
d_gene: TRBD2
CDR3nt: TGTGCCAGCAGCTTTCCGGGGGGGAAAATCGAGCAGTACTTC
CDR3aa: CASSFPGGKIEQYF

abundance: NA
v_gene: TRBV5-5
j_gene: TRBJ1-6
d_gene: NA
CDR3nt: TGTGCCAGCAGCTTGGGGAGCATGGATTCACCCCTCCACTTT
CDR3aa: CASSLGSMDSPLHF

abundance: NA
v_gene: TRBV7-6
j_gene: TRBJ2-5
d_gene: TRBD2
CDR3nt: TGTGCCAGCAGCCCGACTAGCGGGAGTTTTCGGGAGGCCCAGTACTTC
CDR3aa: CASSPTSGSFREAQYF

abundance: NA
v_gene: TRBV20-1
j_gene: TRBJ1-1
d_gene: NA
CDR3nt: TGCAGTGCTAGAGATACAGGGTCCACTGAAGCTTTCTTT
CDR3aa: CSARDTGSTEAFF

abundance: NA
v_gene: TRBV7-9
j_gene: TRBJ1-1
d_gene: NA
CDR3nt: TGTGCCAGCAGCTCACGATTGGAGGGGCCGAACACTGAAGCTTTCTTT
CDR3aa: CASSSRLEGPNTEAFF

abundance: NA
v_gene: TRBV10-3
j_gene: TRBJ2-1
d_gene: TRBD1
CDR3nt: TGTGCCATCAGTGGGTCGATTAGGACAGGGGTTGGTAATGAGCAGTTCTTC
CDR3aa: CAISGSIRTGVGNEQFF

abundance: NA
v_gene: TRBV21-1
j_gene: TRBJ2-5
d_gene: NA
CDR3nt: TGTGCCAGCAGCATAGATGGGCCCAAGGAAGGGACCCAGTACTTC
CDR3aa: CASSIDGPKEGTQYF